The text below deals with one TCR beta chain. The antigen remains unidentified. The junction differs from germline at one of its ends, possibly a read error. These data come from a study of T-cell reconstitution after alpha-beta-depleted transplantation in children. Broader study findings: There were some patients whose high TCRbeta diversity at day 60 came from surviving recipient T cells and thymic progenitors. T-cell numbers and diversity one year post-transplant derived largely from freshly generated T cells. Roughly two months post-transplant, alpha-beta T cells reportedly originated from several hundred graft clones that had expanded.

CDR1 DFQATT and CDR2 SNEGSKA come from the germline V gene (reference sequence). The CDR3 contains 14 residues. The TCRbeta library incorporated unique molecular identifiers. TCRdb recomputed calls from the PCR reads with MiXCR, one row per CDR3 protein. The table shows some 220,000 distinct CDR3 sequences, with approximately 10% occurring only once. This sequence originates from a child under three years old with acute myeloid leukemia, due to receive a stem cell transplant. Source: PBMCs, taken before TCRalphabeta/CD19-depleted stem cell transplant. The chain recombines TRBV20-1 with TRBJ2-7; tentatively, D is TRBD2 (5 bases). CDR3 in DNA: TGCAGAGCTAGACCCTGGACTGATTCCTACGAGCCGTACTTC. It yields the protein CRARPWTDSYEPYF.